This T cell receptor beta chain was captured in a study of human thymus T cells. Profiled with immunoSEQ multiplex PCR; TCRdb holds only in-frame clones, not every one. The sample consists of roughly 130,000 clones, over 85% of them appearing once. Germline V lookup: CDR1 ENHRY, CDR2 SYGVKD. This CDR3 spans 13 amino acids. V dropped 3 bases and J dropped 5; count of bases not matched to a gene: 4. Thymic resections from corrective heart surgery supplied the tissue. This receptor was identified in a boy younger than two with a congenital heart defect but otherwise immunologically healthy. The V call is TRBV10-3, the J call TRBJ2-7; the match to TRBD1 covers 7 bases. Sequencing was done on a sample of thymus tissue. The CDR3 nucleotides read TGTGCCATCAGTGATCCGACAGGGAACGAGCAGTACTTC. Amino acids: CAISDPTGNEQYF.